One and the same sample provided the 7 T cell receptor beta chains below, sequenced in a study of T cell responses to AZD1222 COVID-19 vaccine. Sequencing was performed with immunoSEQ multiplex PCR; in TCRdb, only in-frame clones are kept and a portion is missing. The sample has 140,000 or so clones, around 89% seen once. The sample in question was peripheral blood, obtained on day 0 of AZD1222 vaccination. The receptor set was obtained from an adult in good health.

The rearrangement links TRBV6-5 to TRBJ1-5, with 7 bases lining up with TRBD1. CDR3 length equals 13 residues. In germline, CDR1 is MNHEY, CDR2 SVGAGI. The V and J ends lost 5 bases and 8 bases, in that order; junction bases with no gene match: 6. In DNA form, the CDR3 reads TGTGCCAGCAGTCGGGCAGGGGGGGAGCCCCAGCATTTT. Translation: CASSRAGGEPQHF.

This clone was observed once. The gene calls are TRBV12-5 and TRBJ2-1; no reliable D call. CDR1 is LGHNT, CDR2 FRNRAP, per germline. The CDR3 has 13 amino acids. V lost 5 bases to trimming and J lost 6 bases, with 11 bases between them. Here the CDR3 reads CASGLNTGNEQFF. CDR3 in DNA: TGTGCTAGTGGTCTAAACACTGGCAATGAGCAGTTCTTC. Together with reference TRBV12-5 and TRBJ2-1, the CDR3 gives the full variable domain: DARVTQTPRHKVTEMGQEVTMRCQPILGHNTVFWYRQTMMQGLELLAYFRNRAPLDDSGMPKDRFSAEMPDATLATLKIQPSEPRDSAVYFCASGLNTGNEQFFGPGTRLTVL.

This rearrangement joins TRBV19 to TRBJ2-7; D not certain. Germline loops: CDR1 LNHDA, CDR2 SQIVND (reference sequence). Trimming pared 4 bases from V and 7 bases from J, leaving 11 bases between. The CDR3 covers 12 residues. CDR3 in DNA: TGTGCCAGTAGTACCCCATACGAAGAGCAGTACTTC. Its protein product is CASSTPYEEQYF.

CDR3 DNA: TGCAGCGTTGAGGCCAACTATCGAAGAGACTTGGAAGCTTTCTTT. It encodes CSVEANYRRDLEAFF. The V gene is TRBV29-1, the J gene TRBJ1-1, with no clear D. Germline loops: CDR1 SQVTM, CDR2 ANQGSEA. V was cut by 3 bases and J by 8 bases, with 22 bases left in between. The CDR3 consists of 15 residues.

The chain couples TRBV6-5 to TRBJ2-1; 11 bases agree with TRBD2. J gave up 5 bases and V 4 bases, and 7 bases lay outside the gene matches. The CDR3 contains 16 residues. Germline CDR1 and CDR2: MNHEY and SVGAGI. The CDR3 protein is CASSSPGLADHNEQFF. CDR3 sequence (DNA): TGTGCCAGCAGTTCCCCGGGACTAGCGGACCACAATGAGCAGTTCTTC.

CDR3 nucleotide sequence: TGTGCCAGCAGCTCCCAGACAGGGGGCGCCTACGAGCAGTACTTC. Its translation is CASSSQTGGAYEQYF. This chain links TRBV5-4 with TRBJ2-7; 10 bases align to TRBD1. Trimming removed 3 bases from V and 2 bases from J; junction bases left unmatched: 5. CDR3 length: 15 residues. Germline loops: CDR1 SGHNT, CDR2 YYREEE (reference sequence).

The rearrangement links TRBV5-1 to TRBJ1-5, with 10 bases fitting TRBD1. The CDR3 covers 17 residues. With 2 bases clipped from V and 6 bases from J, the junction kept 11 bases outside the gene matches. Germline V lookup: CDR1 SGHRS, CDR2 YFSETQ. The CDR3 region is CASSLLQRDRGCQPQHF. The CDR3 DNA sequence: TGCGCCAGCAGCTTACTTCAAAGGGACAGGGGATGTCAGCCCCAGCATTTT.